This paragraph covers one T cell receptor beta chain sequence. Its antigen is currently not known. The sample holds no much larger clone one base away, and base qualities are not on file. Early-stage hepatocellular carcinoma was present in all patients, and no therapy was administered to any patient before surgical resection. None of the sampled areas showed macroscopic evidence of necrosis or hemorrhage. TCR sequencing (ImmunoSeq) was performed on multiple regions from two patients. Frozen resection tissue samples were collected at least 1 cm apart from each other. Samples with the label N were taken from nontumoral liver tissue next to the tumor. The DNeasy blood and tissue kit was used to extract genomic DNA from bulk tissue. These data are taken from a study of intratumoral heterogeneity in liver cancer. Broadly, across the study: Across the full approximately 15-patient cohort, most patients were male and a median age of 63 years was recorded. The overall cohort comprised some 74 multiregional samples from approximately 14 HCC patients, with some 50 tumoral and 20 or so adjacent nontumoral regions. To examine intratumor heterogeneity, the study integrated RNA-seq, DNA sequencing, TCR-seq and SNP array data obtained from multiple regions of hepatocellular carcinoma specimens.

Results the study describes overall, beyond this receptor: Limitations acknowledged by the authors included a relatively low number of patients and under-sampled representation of tumor-infiltrating lymphocytes.

The CDR3 covers 13 residues, taking in both the cysteine and the phenylalanine. Of all the DNA, just the CDR3 is kept, 39 bases in frame from base 1. The CDR1 and CDR2 encoded by the germline V gene (reference sequence) are SGHKS and YYEKEE. The junction shows trimming of 5 bases on V and 3 bases on J, plus 10 bases between the germline ends. The immunoSEQ assay was used to sequence TCR beta chain CDR3 regions from genomic DNA. Rearranged VDJ segments were amplified with primers annealing to V and J segments. For the original study's pipeline: The ImmunoSeq Analyzer software was used to compute clonality and richness metrics. Differentially abundant clones between regions were identified using Fisher's exact test plus a beta-binomial method for added stringency. The source is immuneACCESS, and TCRdb retained only in-frame sequences with V and J called. Part of the clones is not carried over; for the studies checked, unresolved V genes explain less than half of this, and the remainder is unexplained. The V and J calls and the clone size are those of that table, but D and trimming were determined from the DNA. Across this sample there are tens of thousands of clones, with over 60% seen only once. In total, the top ten clones hold roughly 15% of the sample.

Sequencing used tumor-adjacent normal tissue, obtained before any cancer treatment. This TCR was recovered from a woman in her sixties or seventies with hepatocellular carcinoma. In this chain, TRBV5-5 is recombined with TRBJ2-3; tentative D gene TRBD1, with 6 bases matching. The sequenced DNA: TGTGCCAGCAGTTCTGGACAGACAGATACGCAGTATTTT. Translated, this gives CASSSGQTDTQYF.